This T cell receptor (beta chain) derives from a study of shared clonotypes between healthy human individuals. About the study: Plates per donor: three CD4 naive, three CD4 memory, two CD8 naive, one CD8 memory. Study outcomes and limitations: Around 5.3% of naive CD4 clonotypes were shared across a handful of donors.

Researchers ran the assay at a deep level. Every subset's genomic DNA went evenly onto several immunoSEQ plates. Profiling relied on immunoSEQ multiplex PCR, and the TCRdb table lists in-frame clones only, not all of them. Of 2 million to 2.5 million clones detected, more than 85% appear once; the ten largest clones hold 0.35% to 0.45%. Concerning this clone itself: What it recognizes is unknown.

V shed 0 bases and J shed 4 bases, with 10 bases lying between them. There are 14 residues in the CDR3. Germline V lookup: CDR1 MGHRA, CDR2 YSYEKL. The sample taken for sequencing was naive CD4+ T cells from PBMCs. Subset indicated: CD45RA+ positively selected. This sequence was found in a young man in good health. Some clones in this sample may be carry-over from other donors' samples. J is TRBJ2-7 and V is TRBV4-1; D remains unclear. CDR3 DNA sequence: TGCGCCAGCAGCCAAGACGGTGGCTTTTACGAGCAGTACTTC. Translated, it gives CASSQDGGFYEQYF.